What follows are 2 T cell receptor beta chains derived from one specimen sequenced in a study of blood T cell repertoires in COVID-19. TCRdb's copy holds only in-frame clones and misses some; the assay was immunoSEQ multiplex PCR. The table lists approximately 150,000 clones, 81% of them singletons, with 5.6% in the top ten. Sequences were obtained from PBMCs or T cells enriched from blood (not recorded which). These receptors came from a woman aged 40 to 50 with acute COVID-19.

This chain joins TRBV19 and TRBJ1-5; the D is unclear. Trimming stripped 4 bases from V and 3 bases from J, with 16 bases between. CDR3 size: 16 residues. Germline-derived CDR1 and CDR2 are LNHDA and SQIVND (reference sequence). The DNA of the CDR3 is TGTGCCAGTAGTAACGGTCCGCTACGAAACAATCAGCCCCAGCATTTT. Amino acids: CASSNGPLRNNQPQHF.

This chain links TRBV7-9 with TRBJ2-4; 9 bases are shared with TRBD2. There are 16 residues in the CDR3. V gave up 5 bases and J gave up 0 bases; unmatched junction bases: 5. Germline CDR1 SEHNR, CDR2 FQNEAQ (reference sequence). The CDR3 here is CASSSGGSLAKNIQYF. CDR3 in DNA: TGTGCCAGCAGCAGCGGGGGGTCTTTAGCCAAAAACATTCAGTACTTC.